The sequence of this TCR beta chain was determined in a study of T-cell reconstitution after alpha-beta-depleted transplantation in children. V lost 5 bases to trimming and J lost 0 bases, with 10 bases between them. This CDR3 has 13 residues. Germline CDR1 reads DFQATT; CDR2 reads SNEGSKA (reference sequence). A note on this clonotype: Its antigen is currently unknown.

Preparation of the TCRbeta library used unique molecular identifiers. TCRdb re-analysed the PCR reads in MiXCR, keeping a single row per CDR3 protein. The sample consists of 700,000 to 950,000 distinct CDR3 sequences, 15% to 20% of them appearing once. Notes on the study in general: Recipient T cells and thymic progenitors that survived were the source of the high TCRbeta diversity seen at day 60 in some patients. T-cell numbers and diversity one year post-transplant derived largely from freshly generated T cells. About two months after transplant, alpha-beta T cells reportedly came from several hundred expanded graft clones.

The chain is built from TRBV20-1 and TRBJ1-2; weak D call: TRBD1 (5 bases). The sample here was PBMCs, mostly from graft donor cells, taken 360 days after TCRalphabeta/CD19-depleted stem cell transplant. The sequence was collected from a male patient younger than 18 who had a stem cell transplant for acute lymphoblastic leukemia, so the T cells may come from the graft donor. CDR3 protein: CSADSSSNYGYTF. In DNA form, the CDR3 reads TGCAGTGCTGACAGTTCCTCTAACTATGGCTACACCTTC.